Each of the 18 T cell receptor beta chains below was sequenced from the same sample in a study of shared clonotypes between healthy human individuals. Clones were sequenced by immunoSEQ multiplex PCR, and TCRdb holds only the in-frame ones, with some missing. The profile shows roughly 640,000 clones, about 96% of them singletons. Sample: naive CD4+ T cells sorted from blood. Subset indicated: CD45RA+ positively selected. Source of these receptors: a woman aged 30 to 39 in good health.

The gene calls are TRBV7-2 and TRBJ1-6; D is unclear. The V gene lost 2 bases and the J gene lost 5 bases, with 13 bases spanning the gap. This CDR3 region has 16 residues. Germline V CDR1 and CDR2: SGHTA, FQGNSA. The CDR3 reads CASSLTPPGDNSPLHF. The CDR3 DNA reads as TGTGCCAGCAGCTTAACGCCTCCAGGAGATAATTCACCCCTCCACTTT.

The CDR3 reads CASSESSGGTGQETQYF. As DNA, the CDR3 is TGCGCCAGCAGTGAGTCCAGTGGCGGGACTGGGCAAGAGACCCAGTACTTC. The genes are TRBV10-1 and TRBJ2-5; possibly TRBD2 for D (6 bases). Between the trimmed V and J ends, which lost 0 bases and 2 bases, there was a span of 16 bases. This CDR3 spans 17 amino acids. CDR1 WNHNN and CDR2 SYGVQD come from the germline V gene (reference sequence).

The chain has TRBV11-2 and TRBJ2-5; 7 bases are shared with TRBD1. Trimming at V came to 5 bases and at J to 4 bases, leaving 7 bases not matched to a gene. Germline V gene data show CDR1 as SGHAT and CDR2 as FQNNGV. This CDR3 contains 14 residues. This chain's CDR3 is CASSGPGGRETQYF. DNA of the CDR3: TGTGCCAGCAGCGGCCCAGGGGGTAGAGAGACCCAGTACTTC. The full variable domain, completed using reference TRBV11-2 and TRBJ2-5, is EAGVAQSPRYKIIEKRQSVAFWCNPISGHATLYWYQQILGQGPKLLIQFQNNGVVDDSQLPKDRFSAERLKGVDSTLKIQPAKLEDSAVYLCASSGPGGRETQYFGPGTRLLVL.

The rearrangement joins TRBV19 to TRBJ2-3; D is perhaps TRBD2 (5 bases). The ends were cut back, 5 bases at V and 3 bases at J, with 12 bases in the middle. CDR1 and CDR2 (germline): LNHDA, SQIVND (reference sequence). CDR3 length: 14 residues. The CDR3 DNA is TGTGCCAGTAGTCCAGCTAGCAGAACAGATACGCAGTATTTT. Encoded protein: CASSPASRTDTQYF.

Note on this clone: The sample carries other DNA sequences with the same CDR3. The chain combines TRBV18 with TRBJ2-7; weak D call: TRBD1 (5 bases). CDR3 size: 12 residues. Germline V lookup: CDR1 KGHSH, CDR2 LQKENI. The germline V and J ends were trimmed by 3 bases and 3 bases, with 6 bases remaining between them. CDR3 nucleotide sequence: TGTGCCAGCTCACCCGACAGCTACGAGCAGTACTTC. Amino acids: CASSPDSYEQYF.

J is TRBJ2-7 and V is TRBV13; TRBD2 matches 9 bases. Germline loops: CDR1 PRHDT, CDR2 FYEKMQ (reference sequence). After removal of 6 bases from V and 2 bases from J, the junction contained 5 bases not matched to a gene. The CDR3 has 14 amino acids. The CDR3 DNA is TGTGCCAGCAGTAGGCAGCGGGGGGCCTACGAGCAGTACTTC. Protein: CASSRQRGAYEQYF. The variable domain in full, with the rest retrieved from reference TRBV13 and TRBJ2-7, is AAGVIQSPRHLIKEKRETATLKCYPIPRHDTVYWYQQGPGQDPQFLISFYEKMQSDKGSIPDRFSAQQFSDYHSELNMSSLELGDSALYFCASSRQRGAYEQYFGPGTRLTVT.

This clone has only one observation. V and J are TRBV2 and TRBJ2-5, with 9 positions matching TRBD2. Trimming removed 7 bases from V and 4 bases from J; junction bases left unmatched: 4. Germline V gene data show CDR1 as SNHLY and CDR2 as FYNNEI. The CDR3 is made up of 13 amino acids. Here the CDR3 reads CASKARGGETQYF. For the CDR3, the DNA is TGTGCCAGCAAGGCGCGGGGGGGAGAGACCCAGTACTTC.

The rearrangement joins TRBV6-1 to TRBJ1-1, with TRBD1 matching over 8 bases. CDR1 and CDR2 (germline): MNHNS, SASEGT. The CDR3 runs 13 residues. V was pared by 6 bases and J by 5 bases, with 5 bases of the junction left unmatched. The CDR3 region is CASRTGEVTEAFF. CDR3 DNA: TGTGCCAGCAGGACAGGGGAAGTTACTGAAGCTTTCTTT.

The rearrangement links TRBV7-2 to TRBJ2-1; a possible D gene is TRBD2 (5 bases). Germline V gene data show CDR1 as SGHTA and CDR2 as FQGNSA. The CDR3 spans 14 residues. Trimming left V 3 bases short and J 6 bases short, with 12 bases between. The CDR3 nucleotides are TGTGCCAGCAGCTTTACTAGTCTGCGCAATGAGCAGTTCTTC. It specifies CASSFTSLRNEQFF.

J is TRBJ2-3 and V is TRBV7-7; 7 positions agree with TRBD1. Germline-derived CDR1 and CDR2 are SSHAT and FNYEAQ (reference sequence). V lost 5 bases and J lost 2; bases outside the gene matches: 7. This CDR3 comprises 15 residues. The CDR3, as DNA: TGTGCCAGCAGCCCCCGGGGACAGCCCACAGATACGCAGTATTTT. It codes for CASSPRGQPTDTQYF.

This chain connects TRBV5-5 to TRBJ2-5; 7 bases fit TRBD2. J gave up 4 bases and V 4 bases, and 13 bases lay outside the gene matches. The CDR3 is 16 amino acids. Germline V gene data show CDR1 as SGHKS and CDR2 as YYEKEE (reference sequence). The CDR3 DNA reads TGTGCCAGCAGCCAGACCCACGGGGGGATAGGAGAGACCCAGTACTTC. Translation gives CASSQTHGGIGETQYF.

The chain recombines TRBV11-2 with TRBJ2-3, with 7 bases aligning to TRBD2. Germline assignment: CDR1 SGHAT and CDR2 FQNNGV. V shed 4 bases and J 3 bases; nucleotides not matched to a gene: 4. This CDR3 spans 14 amino acids. The CDR3 loop reads CASSWGAGTDTQYF. The CDR3 DNA sequence: TGTGCCAGCAGCTGGGGAGCGGGGACAGATACGCAGTATTTT.

V usage is TRBV28 and J usage is TRBJ2-7; tentatively, D is TRBD1 or TRBD2 (5 bases each). Trimming cost V 7 bases and J 1 base, with 17 bases left between them. Germline lookup yields CDR1 MDHEN and CDR2 SYDVKM. The CDR3 has 15 amino acids. CDR3 protein: CASILSGAPSYEQYF. The DNA of the CDR3 is TGTGCCAGCATCCTCTCCGGGGCACCTTCCTACGAGCAGTACTTC.

The chain joins TRBV7-2 to TRBJ2-1; 12 bases are shared with TRBD2. The J segment lost 4 bases and the V segment lost 8 bases, leaving 6 bases of the junction unmatched. The CDR3 totals 15 residues. Germline V gene data show CDR1 as SGHTA and CDR2 as FQGNSA. Here the CDR3 DNA reads TGTGCCAGCGGATGGACTAGCGGGGTTTACAATGAGCAGTTCTTC. This sequence encodes CASGWTSGVYNEQFF. Based on the CDR3 plus reference TRBV7-2 and TRBJ2-1, the full variable domain is GAGVSQSPSNKVTEKGKDVELRCDPISGHTALYWYRQSLGQGLEFLIYFQGNSAPDKSGLPSDRFSAERTGGSVSTLTIQRTQQEDSAVYLCASGWTSGVYNEQFFGPGTRLTVL.

This sequence joins TRBV11-2 and TRBJ2-1; TRBD2 matches at 9 bases. Germline values: CDR1 SGHAT, CDR2 FQNNGV. This CDR3 spans 19 amino acids. V shed 5 bases, J shed 7 bases, and the junction held 21 bases outside the gene matches. The CDR3 DNA follows: TGTGCCAGCAGCCAAGGGAGAGGCGGGAGGGCCGGTCCCCGTAATGAGCAGTTCTTC. Translation gives CASSQGRGGRAGPRNEQFF. Based on the CDR3 plus reference TRBV11-2 and TRBJ2-1, the full variable domain is EAGVAQSPRYKIIEKRQSVAFWCNPISGHATLYWYQQILGQGPKLLIQFQNNGVVDDSQLPKDRFSAERLKGVDSTLKIQPAKLEDSAVYLCASSQGRGGRAGPRNEQFFGPGTRLTVL.

The V call is TRBV6-5, the J call TRBJ2-7; weak D call: TRBD2 (5 bases). Trimming shortened V by 7 bases and J by 7 bases, and 14 bases separated the two germline ends. The CDR3 is 12 residues long. CDR1 and CDR2 from the germline V gene are MNHEY and SVGAGI. The CDR3 is CASIASTGEQYF. The CDR3 nucleotides are TGTGCCAGCATTGCTTCCACGGGGGAGCAGTACTTC.

This clone was recorded once. The rearrangement joins TRBV2 to TRBJ1-2, with 9 bases identical to TRBD1. The V gene's germline CDR1 is SNHLY and CDR2 FYNNEI. The CDR3 has 15 residues. The ends lost 3 bases at V and 8 bases at J; junction bases unmatched: 10. For the CDR3, the DNA is TGTGCCAGCAGTGATTGGTACGGGACAGGGAGAGGCTACACCTTC. Its protein product is CASSDWYGTGRGYTF.

The V call is TRBV2, the J call TRBJ2-6, with D hard to call. This CDR3 region has 16 residues. V lost 6 bases to trimming and J lost 0 bases, with 12 bases between them. Germline V lookup: CDR1 SNHLY, CDR2 FYNNEI. The DNA for the CDR3 is TGTGCCAGCAGCTCCGACGGGCTCTCTGGGGCCAACGTCCTGACTTTC. It translates to CASSSDGLSGANVLTF.